These T cell receptor beta chains were read from a single sample in a study of sequential checkpoint blockade in melanoma. Using immunoSEQ multiplex PCR, the repertoire was profiled, and TCRdb retains in-frame clones only, with some absent. The data contain about 11,000 clones, approximately 80% of them singletons. Sample: CD8+ T cells sorted from blood (inferred from file names), taken from a patient given nivolumab and ipilimumab in sequence. Receptor source: a human donor with melanoma. The CDR3 runs from the conserved cysteine through the conserved F or W. Each record gives: J gene, V gene, clone size, D gene, CDR3 DNA, CDR3 protein. D genes are given only for firm matches. Clone size is not always given. Where it is, it says once, few, many or a class for expanded clones.

>TRBJ1-5|TRBV6-6|-|-
TGTGCCAGCAGTTATGCAGGGAACAATCAGCCCCAGCATTTT
CASSYAGNNQPQHF
>TRBJ1-1|TRBV27|-|TRBD1
TGTGCCAGCAGTTTGGTGACAGGGGTGAACACTGAAGCTTTCTTT
CASSLVTGVNTEAFF
>TRBJ2-1|TRBV5-1|-|TRBD2
TGCGCCAGCAGATTTACTAGCGGGAGGGCCGTTTCCTACAATGAGCAGTTCTTC
CASRFTSGRAVSYNEQFF
>TRBJ2-7|TRBV6-4|-|-
TGTGCCAGCAGTGACAAAGCGACAGTCTGCTACGAGCAGTACTTC
CASSDKATVCYEQYF
>TRBJ2-7|TRBV11-2|-|-
TGTGCCAGCAGCTCCGGTAGGGGAGAGCAGTACTTC
CASSSGRGEQYF
>TRBJ2-7|TRBV19|medium-sized|TRBD1
TGTGCCAGTAGTATGACGGCAGGGGGCTACGAGCAGTACTTC
CASSMTAGGYEQYF
>TRBJ1-2|TRBV5-4|-|-
TGTGCCAGCAGCCCACCGGGACTCCAGTACCACTATGGCTACACCTTC
CASSPPGLQYHYGYTF
>TRBJ2-7|TRBV5-6|-|TRBD1
TGTGCCAGCAGTCAGGGACAGGACTACGAGCAGTACTTC
CASSQGQDYEQYF
>TRBJ2-7|TRBV2|-|-
TGTGCCAGCAGTGAAGGTGCGGTCTACGAGCAGTACTTC
CASSEGAVYEQYF
>TRBJ1-1|TRBV2|-|-
TGTGCCAGCAGTGAACGGGGGGTCAGCGTGAACACTGAAGCTTTCTTT
CASSERGVSVNTEAFF
>TRBJ1-2|TRBV9|-|-
TGTGCCAGCAGCGTAGCTCTTACAGGGAACTATGGCTACACCTTC
CASSVALTGNYGYTF
>TRBJ2-1|TRBV7-8|-|TRBD2
TGTGCCAGCAGCCCCGGGACTACATACAATGAGCAGTTCTTC
CASSPGTTYNEQFF
>TRBJ1-5|TRBV2|-|TRBD1
TGTGCCAGCTGGGACAGCAGCAATCAGCCCCAGCATTTT
CASWDSSNQPQHF
>TRBJ1-1|TRBV15|-|-
TGTGCCACCAGCAGAGATCGGGGAGAAGCTTTCTTT
CATSRDRGEAFF
>TRBJ2-1|TRBV5-5|-|TRBD2
TGTGCCAGCAGCTTGATTCTAGCGGGAGCCTACAATGAGCAGTTCTTC
CASSLILAGAYNEQFF
>TRBJ1-2|TRBV6-6|-|-
TGTGCCAGCACCACATCCGGGGAAGGACTATATGGCTACACCTTC
CASTTSGEGLYGYTF
>TRBJ1-2|TRBV6-5|-|-
TGTGCCAGCAGTCAGGCCATGACAGGTTCGGACGGCTACACCTTC
CASSQAMTGSDGYTF
>TRBJ2-1|TRBV2|-|TRBD2
TGTGCCAGCGGAGGAGCGGGGGGGAACAATGAGCAGTTCTTC
CASGGAGGNNEQFF
>TRBJ2-1|TRBV28|medium-sized|TRBD2
TGTGCCAGCGGAGAGCGGGAGGGCCGGAATGAGCAGTTCTTC
CASGEREGRNEQFF
>TRBJ2-1|TRBV6-6|-|TRBD1
TGTGCCAGCAGCTACGGGTGGACAGGGTCCTACAATGAGCAGTTCTTC
CASSYGWTGSYNEQFF
>TRBJ2-7|TRBV13|medium-sized|TRBD1
TGTGCCAGCAGGCGACAGGGGCCTTCCTACGAGCAGTACTTC
CASRRQGPSYEQYF
>TRBJ2-3|TRBV10-1|-|TRBD2
TGCGCCAGCAGTGAGTCTTCGGGAGGGCCATCAAGCACAGATACGCAGTATTTT
CASSESSGGPSSTDTQYF
>TRBJ2-2|TRBV7-9|-|-
TGTGCCAGCAGCCACACTTCAGGGGACGGGGAGCTGTTTTTT
CASSHTSGDGELFF
>TRBJ2-7|TRBV19|-|TRBD2
TGTGCCAGTAGTATAATTACTAGCGGTCCCTCGGAGCAGTACTTC
CASSIITSGPSEQYF
>TRBJ1-1|TRBV6-4|-|-
TGTGCCAGCAGTCCGACAGATACGAACACTGAAGCTTTCTTT
CASSPTDTNTEAFF
>TRBJ2-2|TRBV14|-|TRBD2
TGTGCCAGCAGCCAAGAACTAGCGGGACTGAACACCGGGGAGCTGTTTTTT
CASSQELAGLNTGELFF
>TRBJ1-2|TRBV7-9|few|-
TGTGCCAGCAGCCCATACTCCAGGGGTTATGGCTACACCTTC
CASSPYSRGYGYTF
>TRBJ2-3|TRBV19|-|-
TGTGCCAGTAGTATACTCACAGGTACAGATACGCAGTATTTT
CASSILTGTDTQYF
>TRBJ2-1|TRBV4-2|-|-
TGTGCCAGCAGCCAAGATCAGGGAGGCCTTGGGAGCTCCTACAATGAGCAGTTCTTC
CASSQDQGGLGSSYNEQFF
>TRBJ2-2|TRBV14|-|-
TGTGCCAGCAGCCAAGATCGGCGGGTATCCGGGGAGCTGTTTTTT
CASSQDRRVSGELFF
>TRBJ2-1|TRBV19|-|-
TGTGCCAGTAGTATAGGGCCCCCTCCCAATGAGCAGTTCTTC
CASSIGPPPNEQFF
>TRBJ1-4|TRBV7-8|-|-
TGTGCCAGCAGCCCGCTCCGACAGCCAACTAATGAAAAACTGTTTTTT
CASSPLRQPTNEKLFF
>TRBJ1-2|TRBV13|-|-
TGTGCCAGCAGCTATAACAGGGATCCCTATGGCTACACCTTC
CASSYNRDPYGYTF
>TRBJ2-2|TRBV11-3|-|-
TGTGCCAGCAGCTTAGATTTAGCGGACCTGAACACCGGGGAGCTGTTTTTT
CASSLDLADLNTGELFF
>TRBJ1-5|TRBV6-5|-|-
TGTGCCAGCAGTTTGAGGTCGGGGGATCAGCCCCAGCATTTT
CASSLRSGDQPQHF
>TRBJ2-7|TRBV28|-|TRBD1
TGTGCCAGCAGTCGGACAGGGGGCCTCGAGCAGTACTTC
CASSRTGGLEQYF
>TRBJ2-3|TRBV10-3|-|-
TGTGCCATCAGTGAGTCGGAGCAGCTTGGGGATACGCAGTATTTT
CAISESEQLGDTQYF
>TRBJ2-1|TRBV7-9|-|TRBD1
TGTGCCAGCAGCTTAGGGACAGGGTACAATGAGCAGTTCTTC
CASSLGTGYNEQFF
>TRBJ2-3|TRBV7-9|-|-
TGTGCCAGCAGCTACCCCGGCCTGGACTCGAATACGCAGTATTTT
CASSYPGLDSNTQYF
>TRBJ1-1|TRBV11-2|-|-
TGTGCCAGCAGCTTAGGGGGCAGGGGTGAAGCTTTCTTT
CASSLGGRGEAFF
>TRBJ2-3|TRBV19|-|-
TGTGCCAGTAGTATAGTAGCGGCTAGCACAGATACGCAGTATTTT
CASSIVAASTDTQYF
>TRBJ1-1|TRBV10-3|-|-
TGTGCCATCAGTGAGTCAGAGGAAAGTACTGAAGCTTTCTTT
CAISESEESTEAFF
>TRBJ2-5|TRBV19|-|-
TGTGCCAGTAGTATAGGCGAGATTTTTCAAGAGACCCAGTACTTC
CASSIGEIFQETQYF
>TRBJ2-7|TRBV19|-|TRBD2
TGTGCCAGTAGTCCTCGACTAGCGGGAGGGTACGAGCAGTACTTC
CASSPRLAGGYEQYF
>TRBJ1-1|TRBV6-5|once|TRBD1
TGTGCCAGCAGTTTATACGGGACAGGAATGAACACTGAAGCTTTCTTT
CASSLYGTGMNTEAFF
>TRBJ2-1|TRBV12-5|-|TRBD1
TGTGCTAGTGGTTTGAATGACAGGGGCGAGCAGTTCTTC
CASGLNDRGEQFF
>TRBJ2-5|TRBV11-2|-|-
TGTGCCAGCAGCTCTACGCGGGAAGAGACCCAGTACTTC
CASSSTREETQYF
>TRBJ2-7|TRBV6-5|-|-
TGTGCCAGCAGTTCCGGGATACACTACGAGCAGTACTTC
CASSSGIHYEQYF
>TRBJ2-7|TRBV9|-|TRBD2
TGTGCCAGCAGCGGTGGTCTAGCGGGAGAATACGAGCAGTACTTC
CASSGGLAGEYEQYF
>TRBJ1-4|TRBV6-6|-|-
TGTGCCAGCAGTCCCTTCACCGGGGTCCCCTATGAAAAACTGTTTTTT
CASSPFTGVPYEKLFF
>TRBJ2-1|TRBV25-1|-|TRBD1
TGTGCCAGCAGTGGGACAGGGGGGGATGAGCAGTTCTTC
CASSGTGGDEQFF
>TRBJ1-5|TRBV6-1|-|-
TGTGCCAGCAGTGAATGGGGGGAGGGCAATCAGCCCCAGCATTTT
CASSEWGEGNQPQHF
>TRBJ2-1|TRBV18|-|TRBD2
TGTGCCAGCTCACTAGCGGGACCCGGATCCTACAATGAGCAGTTCTTC
CASSLAGPGSYNEQFF
>TRBJ2-1|TRBV2|-|TRBD2
TGTGCCAACCGGGGAGGGAATGAGCAGTTCTTC
CANRGGNEQFF
>TRBJ2-1|TRBV27|-|-
TGTGCCAGCAGTTTTTCAGGGCCTACCTACAATGAGCAGTTCTTC
CASSFSGPTYNEQFF
>TRBJ1-5|TRBV6-6|-|TRBD1
TGTGCCAGCAGAAGAGGACAGGAGTACAATCAGCCCCAGCATTTT
CASRRGQEYNQPQHF
>TRBJ1-5|TRBV7-6|-|-
TGTGCCAGCAGCTGGGGCGCAGGGCAGCCCCAGCATTTT
CASSWGAGQPQHF
>TRBJ2-7|TRBV5-1|-|TRBD1
TGCGCCAGCAGCTTGGGCAGGACAGGGGGGTACGAGCAGTACTTC
CASSLGRTGGYEQYF
>TRBJ1-1|TRBV6-1|few|TRBD1
TGTGCCAGCAGTGAAACAGGGGAATTCACTGAAGCTTTCTTT
CASSETGEFTEAFF
>TRBJ1-1|TRBV6-1|-|-
TGTGCCAGCAGTGAAAAAGGAGGGCCCCGGGTAGCTTTCTTT
CASSEKGGPRVAFF